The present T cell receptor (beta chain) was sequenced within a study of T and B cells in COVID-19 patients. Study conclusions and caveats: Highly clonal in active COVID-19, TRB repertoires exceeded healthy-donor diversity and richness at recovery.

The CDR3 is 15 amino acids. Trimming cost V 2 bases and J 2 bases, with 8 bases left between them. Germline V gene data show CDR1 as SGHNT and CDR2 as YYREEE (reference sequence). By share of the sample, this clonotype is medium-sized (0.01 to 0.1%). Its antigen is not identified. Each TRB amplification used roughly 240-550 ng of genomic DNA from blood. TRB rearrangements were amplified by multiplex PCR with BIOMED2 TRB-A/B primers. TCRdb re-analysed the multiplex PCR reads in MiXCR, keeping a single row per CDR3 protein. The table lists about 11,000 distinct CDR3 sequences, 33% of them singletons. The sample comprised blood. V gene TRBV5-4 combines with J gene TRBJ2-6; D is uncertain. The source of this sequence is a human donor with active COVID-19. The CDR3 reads CASSFRAAGANVLTF. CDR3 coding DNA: TGTGCCAGCAGCTTTAGGGCCGCTGGGGCCAACGTCCTGACTTTC. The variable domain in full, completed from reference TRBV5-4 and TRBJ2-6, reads ETGVTQSPTHLIKTRGQQVTLRCSSQSGHNTVSWYQQALGQGPQFIFQYYREEENGRGNFPPRFSGLQFPNYSSELNVNALELDDSALYLCASSFRAAGANVLTFGAGSRLTVL.